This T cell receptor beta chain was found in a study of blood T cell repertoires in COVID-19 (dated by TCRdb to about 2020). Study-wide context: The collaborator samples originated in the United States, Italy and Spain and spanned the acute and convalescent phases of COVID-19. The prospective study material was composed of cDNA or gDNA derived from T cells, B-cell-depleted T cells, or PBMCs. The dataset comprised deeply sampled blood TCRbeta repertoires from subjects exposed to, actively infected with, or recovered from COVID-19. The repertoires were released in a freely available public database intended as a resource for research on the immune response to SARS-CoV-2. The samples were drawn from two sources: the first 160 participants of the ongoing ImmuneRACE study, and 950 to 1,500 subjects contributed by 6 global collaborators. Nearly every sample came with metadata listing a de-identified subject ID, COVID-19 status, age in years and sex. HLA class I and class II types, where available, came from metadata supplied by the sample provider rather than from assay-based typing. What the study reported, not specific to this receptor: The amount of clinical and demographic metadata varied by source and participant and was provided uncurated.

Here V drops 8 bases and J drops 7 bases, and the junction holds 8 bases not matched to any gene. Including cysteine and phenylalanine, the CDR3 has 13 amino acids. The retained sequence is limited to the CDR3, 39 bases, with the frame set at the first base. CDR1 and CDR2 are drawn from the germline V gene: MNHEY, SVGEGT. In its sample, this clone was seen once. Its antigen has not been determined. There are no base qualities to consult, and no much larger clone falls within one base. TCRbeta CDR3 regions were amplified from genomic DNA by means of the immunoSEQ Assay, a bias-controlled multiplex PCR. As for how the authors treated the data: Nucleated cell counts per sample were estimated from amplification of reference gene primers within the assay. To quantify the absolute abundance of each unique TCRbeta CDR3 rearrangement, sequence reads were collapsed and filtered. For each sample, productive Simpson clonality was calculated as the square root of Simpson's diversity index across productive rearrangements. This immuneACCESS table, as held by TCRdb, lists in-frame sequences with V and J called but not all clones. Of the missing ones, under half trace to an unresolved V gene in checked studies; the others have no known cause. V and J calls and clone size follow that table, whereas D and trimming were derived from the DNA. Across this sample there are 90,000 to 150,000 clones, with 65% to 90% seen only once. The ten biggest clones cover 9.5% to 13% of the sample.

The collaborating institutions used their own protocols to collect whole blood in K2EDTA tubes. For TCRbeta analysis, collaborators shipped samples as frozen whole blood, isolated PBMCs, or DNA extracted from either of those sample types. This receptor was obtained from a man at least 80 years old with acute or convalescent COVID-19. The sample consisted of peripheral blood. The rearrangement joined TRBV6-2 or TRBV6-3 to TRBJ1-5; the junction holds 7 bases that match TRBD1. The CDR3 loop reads CASRPGQAQPQHF. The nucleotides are TGTGCCAGCCGCCCTGGACAGGCCCAGCCCCAGCATTTT.